The next 11 T cell receptor beta chains were all read from a single sample in a study of patients and donors after allogeneic stem cell transplantation. TCRdb itself ran the RT-PCR reads through MiXCR, one entry per CDR3 protein. The sample records about 200,000 distinct CDR3 sequences, around two fifths being singletons. The sample consisted of blood, either unsorted or a sorted T cell fraction (not recorded which). These receptors were taken from a human donor who was either an allogeneic HSCT recipient or a stem cell or donor lymphocyte infusion donor (not recorded which). It is not recorded whose cells these are; they may come from a transplant donor.

The sample holds a few counts of this clonotype. This chain joins TRBV28 and TRBJ2-7; TRBD1 matches 7 bases. The CDR3 consists of 15 residues. V was pared by 4 bases and J by 0 bases, with 6 bases of the junction left unmatched. Germline assignment: CDR1 MDHEN and CDR2 SYDVKM. This CDR3 is CASSSVRDSSYEQYF. The CDR3 nucleotides are TGTGCCAGCAGTTCGGTTCGGGACAGCTCCTACGAGCAGTACTTC. Together with reference TRBV28 and TRBJ2-7, the CDR3 gives the full variable domain: DVKVTQSSRYLVKRTGEKVFLECVQDMDHENMFWYRQDPGLGLRLIYFSYDVKMKEKGDIPEGYSVSREKKERFSLILESASTNQTSMYLCASSSVRDSSYEQYFGPGTRLTVT.

This clonotype was seen only a few times. This CDR3 reads CASSYSFGYYEQYF. In nucleotides, the CDR3 is TGTGCCAGCAGTTACTCCTTCGGGTACTACGAGCAGTACTTC. The J gene is TRBJ2-7, the V gene TRBV6-2 or TRBV6-3; D not resolved. The CDR3 runs 14 residues. V was pared by 0 bases and J by 3 bases, with 9 bases between. The V gene's germline CDR1 is MNHEY and CDR2 SVGEGT.

The V call is TRBV19, the J call TRBJ1-5; no clear D gene. The V gene's germline CDR1 is LNHDA and CDR2 SQIVND (reference sequence). The CDR3 covers 15 residues. The ends were cut back, 3 bases at V and 2 bases at J, with 11 bases in the middle. The CDR3: CASSITSEGNQPQHF. As DNA, the CDR3 is TGTGCCAGTAGTATCACATCCGAGGGCAATCAGCCCCAGCATTTT.

The rearrangement joins TRBV6-4 to TRBJ2-3; D remains ambiguous. This CDR3 has 13 residues. With 0 bases removed from V and 2 bases from J, the gap between germline ends came to 3 bases. Germline-derived CDR1 and CDR2 are MRHNA and SNTAGT. DNA for the CDR3: TGTGCCAGCAGTGACTCTGACACAGATACGCAGTATTTT. It is translated as CASSDSDTDTQYF.

The V gene is TRBV6-5, the J gene TRBJ2-1, with D perhaps TRBD2 (5 bases). The germline V gene has CDR1 MNHEY and CDR2 SVGAGI. This CDR3 spans 14 amino acids. V was pared by 6 bases and J by 5 bases, with 14 bases between. The CDR3: CASRAPLVNNEQFF. The CDR3 nucleotides are TGTGCCAGCAGAGCCCCACTAGTCAACAATGAGCAGTTCTTC.

This clonotype has a handful of counts. The V gene is TRBV12-3 or TRBV12-4, the J gene TRBJ2-3, with D uncertain. V lost 1 base, J lost 11 bases, and 10 bases lay in between. The CDR3 has 12 residues. In nucleotides, the CDR3 is TGTGCCAGCAGTTTAGTTATCGAGTGGCAGTATTTT. Protein: CASSLVIEWQYF.

This clonotype was observed a handful of times. The chain has TRBV6-2 or TRBV6-3 and TRBJ1-1; possibly TRBD1 for D (5 bases). Germline CDR1 MNHEY, CDR2 SVGEGT. V shed 2 bases and J shed 5 bases, with 12 bases lying between them. The CDR3 spans 14 residues. CDR3 sequence (DNA): TGTGCCAGCAGTTACGGAACCGGGGGAACTGAAGCTTTCTTT. Translating it yields CASSYGTGGTEAFF.

The rearrangement uses TRBV11-2 and TRBJ1-3; D is ambiguous. The CDR3 loop spans 14 amino acids. Deletions cut 7 bases from V and 1 base from J, with 11 bases between. Germline V gene lookup returns CDR1 SGHAT and CDR2 FQNNGV. CDR3 sequence reads: CASTREPSGNTIYF. CDR3 DNA: TGTGCCAGCACCCGAGAGCCTTCTGGAAACACCATATATTTT.

V is TRBV29-1 and J is TRBJ2-3; no firm D call. Per the germline V gene, CDR1 is SQVTM and CDR2 is ANQGSEA. This CDR3 has 16 amino acids. V shed 0 bases and J shed 2 bases, with 15 bases lying between them. CDR3 bases: TGCAGCGTTGAAGATCAAGTCTGGGGATACACAGATACGCAGTATTTT. Translated: CSVEDQVWGYTDTQYF.

CDR3 loop: CASSVGQGIGYGYTF. Here the CDR3 DNA reads TGTGCCAGCAGCGTAGGGCAGGGCATCGGCTATGGCTACACCTTC. The chain links TRBV9 to TRBJ1-2; the D gene is possibly TRBD1 (5 bases). Germline lookup yields CDR1 SGDLS and CDR2 YYNGEE. The CDR3 is 15 residues long. With 0 bases removed from V and 4 bases from J, the gap between germline ends came to 13 bases.

The V gene is TRBV9, the J gene TRBJ2-5; tentatively, D is TRBD1 or TRBD2 (5 bases each). V was cut by 0 bases and J by 5 bases, with 14 bases left in between. This CDR3 spans 15 amino acids. CDR1 and CDR2 (germline): SGDLS, YYNGEE. CDR3 in DNA: TGTGCCAGCAGCGTAGTTGGGGGAGTGAGGGAGACCCAGTACTTC. Translated, it gives CASSVVGGVRETQYF.